A selection of T cell receptor beta chains follows, all from one sample in a study of T-cell reconstitution after alpha-beta-depleted transplantation in children. Each CDR3 protein gets one entry after TCRdb re-called the PCR reads with MiXCR. Here the sample spans some 240,000 distinct CDR3 sequences, 12% being singletons. The sample was PBMCs from the stem cell graft donor, taken from the stem cell graft. The source is a human donor who donated a stem cell graft to a child with acute lymphoblastic leukemia. Each CDR3 is given with its conserved first and last residue. Fields, in order: V gene, clone size, J gene, D gene, CDR3 protein, CDR3 DNA. The D gene is left open where the match is weak. For some rows the clone size is stated as once, few or many, or as a class when expanded; others skip it.

V gene: TRBV29-1
clone size: few
J gene: TRBJ1-2
D gene: TRBD1
CDR3 protein: CSSALGTGYGYTF
CDR3 DNA: TGCAGCTCAGCACTCGGGACAGGCTATGGCTACACCTTC

V gene: TRBV20-1
clone size: many
J gene: TRBJ2-3
D gene: -
CDR3 protein: CSAIAAGNTDTQYF
CDR3 DNA: TGCAGTGCCATTGCGGCGGGTAACACAGATACGCAGTATTTT

V gene: TRBV7-2
clone size: many
J gene: TRBJ2-2
D gene: TRBD2
CDR3 protein: CASSFRAGGRRVGELFF
CDR3 DNA: TGTGCCAGCAGCTTCAGGGCGGGGGGGCGAAGAGTCGGGGAGCTGTTTTTT

V gene: TRBV6-1
clone size: -
J gene: TRBJ1-2
D gene: TRBD1
CDR3 protein: CASSRDRSREYGYTF
CDR3 DNA: TGTGCCAGCAGTCGGGACAGGAGCCGGGAGTATGGCTACACCTTC

V gene: TRBV7-3
clone size: many
J gene: TRBJ2-1
D gene: TRBD2
CDR3 protein: CASSWGTSGTSDEQFF
CDR3 DNA: TGTGCCAGCAGCTGGGGGACTAGCGGGACTTCGGATGAGCAGTTCTTC

V gene: TRBV19
clone size: -
J gene: TRBJ1-1
D gene: TRBD1
CDR3 protein: CASSPRQGSPEAFF
CDR3 DNA: TGTGCCAGTAGTCCCCGACAGGGGAGTCCTGAAGCTTTCTTT

V gene: TRBV7-8
clone size: many
J gene: TRBJ2-7
D gene: -
CDR3 protein: CASSQLWTAVSYEQYF
CDR3 DNA: TGTGCCAGCAGCCAGCTTTGGACAGCCGTCTCCTACGAGCAGTACTTC

V gene: TRBV4-3
clone size: many
J gene: TRBJ2-5
D gene: TRBD1
CDR3 protein: CASSQTGGQETQYF
CDR3 DNA: TGCGCCAGCAGCCAAACAGGGGGCCAAGAGACCCAGTACTTC

V gene: TRBV6-2/TRBV6-3
clone size: -
J gene: TRBJ2-1
D gene: -
CDR3 protein: CASKRSFSNSYNEQFF
CDR3 DNA: TGTGCCAGCAAAAGGAGCTTTTCAAACTCCTACAATGAGCAGTTCTTC

V gene: TRBV5-1
clone size: many
J gene: TRBJ2-7
D gene: -
CDR3 protein: CASSLEGASAYEQYF
CDR3 DNA: TGCGCCAGCAGCTTGGAAGGGGCTTCGGCCTACGAGCAGTACTTC

V gene: TRBV2
clone size: few
J gene: TRBJ1-1
D gene: -
CDR3 protein: CARRGGVNTEAFF
CDR3 DNA: TGTGCCCGCAGGGGAGGTGTGAACACTGAAGCTTTCTTT

V gene: TRBV12-3/TRBV12-4
clone size: many
J gene: TRBJ2-7
D gene: TRBD1
CDR3 protein: CASSQDRSYEQYF
CDR3 DNA: TGTGCCAGCAGCCAGGACAGGTCCTACGAGCAGTACTTC

V gene: TRBV29-1
clone size: many
J gene: TRBJ2-7
D gene: -
CDR3 protein: CSVETGLSSYEQYF
CDR3 DNA: TGCAGCGTCGAAACGGGACTCAGCTCCTACGAGCAGTACTTC

V gene: TRBV2
clone size: many
J gene: TRBJ2-3
D gene: -
CDR3 protein: CASSVRLRTDTQYF
CDR3 DNA: TGTGCCAGCAGTGTACGCCTCCGCACAGATACGCAGTATTTT

V gene: TRBV5-1
clone size: many
J gene: TRBJ2-3
D gene: -
CDR3 protein: CASSPGPERADTQYF
CDR3 DNA: TGCGCCAGCAGCCCCGGACCCGAGCGGGCAGATACGCAGTATTTT

V gene: TRBV10-3
clone size: -
J gene: TRBJ2-5
D gene: -
CDR3 protein: CAISEFEGSRGETQYF
CDR3 DNA: TGTGCCATCAGTGAGTTTGAGGGGTCCAGAGGGGAGACCCAGTACTTC

V gene: TRBV29-1
clone size: many
J gene: TRBJ2-1
D gene: TRBD1
CDR3 protein: CSAGDRGVWNEQFF
CDR3 DNA: TGCAGCGCTGGGGACAGGGGGGTATGGAATGAGCAGTTCTTC

V gene: TRBV20-1
clone size: -
J gene: TRBJ2-3
D gene: TRBD2
CDR3 protein: CSARDRPAGAPDTQYF
CDR3 DNA: TGCAGTGCTAGAGATCGACCAGCGGGAGCCCCAGATACGCAGTATTTT

V gene: TRBV5-1
clone size: many
J gene: TRBJ1-3
D gene: -
CDR3 protein: CASSPAPQGSGNTIYF
CDR3 DNA: TGCGCCAGCAGCCCCGCACCCCAGGGCTCTGGAAACACCATATATTTT

V gene: TRBV6-5
clone size: many
J gene: TRBJ2-1
D gene: -
CDR3 protein: CASSYLGEQFF
CDR3 DNA: TGTGCCAGCAGTTACTTGGGCGAGCAGTTCTTC

V gene: TRBV20-1
clone size: many
J gene: TRBJ1-5
D gene: -
CDR3 protein: CSARVPLTGLNQPQHF
CDR3 DNA: TGCAGTGCTAGAGTGCCCCTTACAGGTCTGAATCAGCCCCAGCATTTT

V gene: TRBV12-3/TRBV12-4
clone size: many
J gene: TRBJ2-3
D gene: TRBD2
CDR3 protein: CASSLSGGTTDTQYF
CDR3 DNA: TGTGCCAGCAGTTTGAGCGGGGGAACCACAGATACGCAGTATTTT

V gene: TRBV7-2
clone size: many
J gene: TRBJ2-1
D gene: -
CDR3 protein: CASSFFQGEYEQFF
CDR3 DNA: TGTGCCAGCAGCTTTTTTCAGGGAGAATATGAGCAGTTCTTC

V gene: TRBV20-1
clone size: many
J gene: TRBJ2-7
D gene: -
CDR3 protein: CSGSVGRFSEQYF
CDR3 DNA: TGCAGTGGCTCAGTCGGCAGGTTCAGCGAGCAGTACTTC

V gene: TRBV11-2
clone size: many
J gene: TRBJ1-6
D gene: TRBD1
CDR3 protein: CASSLSDRVQVELSFNSPLHF
CDR3 DNA: TGTGCCAGCAGCTTATCTGACAGGGTCCAGGTGGAACTCTCGTTTAATTCACCCCTCCACTTT

V gene: TRBV28
clone size: -
J gene: TRBJ2-7
D gene: -
CDR3 protein: CASSPIGAKTYEQYF
CDR3 DNA: TGTGCCAGCAGTCCCATCGGAGCGAAAACCTACGAGCAGTACTTC

V gene: TRBV6-4
clone size: many
J gene: TRBJ2-3
D gene: -
CDR3 protein: CASSADPSTDTQYF
CDR3 DNA: TGTGCCAGCAGTGCCGACCCTAGCACAGATACGCAGTATTTT

V gene: TRBV9
clone size: many
J gene: TRBJ2-7
D gene: TRBD1
CDR3 protein: CASSVGTGGSYEQYF
CDR3 DNA: TGTGCCAGCAGCGTAGGGACAGGGGGCTCCTACGAGCAGTACTTC

V gene: TRBV20-1
clone size: few
J gene: TRBJ2-5
D gene: TRBD2
CDR3 protein: CSAIGQRERETQYF
CDR3 DNA: TGCAGTGCTATAGGGCAGCGGGAGAGAGAGACCCAGTACTTC

V gene: TRBV6-5
clone size: many
J gene: TRBJ2-7
D gene: TRBD2
CDR3 protein: CASSYRAGAGEQYF
CDR3 DNA: TGTGCCAGCAGTTACCGAGCGGGAGCGGGCGAGCAGTACTTC

V gene: TRBV7-2
clone size: many
J gene: TRBJ1-2
D gene: -
CDR3 protein: CASSLILGPSYGYTF
CDR3 DNA: TGTGCCAGCAGCTTAATATTAGGGCCCTCCTATGGCTACACCTTC

V gene: TRBV29-1
clone size: many
J gene: TRBJ2-1
D gene: TRBD2
CDR3 protein: CSVDSSGYNEQFF
CDR3 DNA: TGCAGCGTTGACTCTAGCGGATACAATGAGCAGTTCTTC

V gene: TRBV7-3
clone size: many
J gene: TRBJ1-1
D gene: -
CDR3 protein: CASSRQTNTEAFF
CDR3 DNA: TGTGCCAGCAGCCGACAGACGAACACTGAAGCTTTCTTT

V gene: TRBV20-1
clone size: many
J gene: TRBJ2-5
D gene: -
CDR3 protein: CSASSSGGYQETQYF
CDR3 DNA: TGCAGTGCTAGTAGTTCAGGCGGGTACCAAGAGACCCAGTACTTC

V gene: TRBV9
clone size: many
J gene: TRBJ2-1
D gene: TRBD2
CDR3 protein: CASSVTPSGGNYNEQFF
CDR3 DNA: TGTGCCAGCAGCGTCACCCCTAGCGGGGGGAACTACAATGAGCAGTTCTTC

V gene: TRBV28
clone size: many
J gene: TRBJ2-2
D gene: -
CDR3 protein: CASSTTYTGELFF
CDR3 DNA: TGTGCCAGCAGTACGACGTACACCGGGGAGCTGTTTTTT

V gene: TRBV7-9
clone size: many
J gene: TRBJ2-5
D gene: -
CDR3 protein: CASSSTAVETQYF
CDR3 DNA: TGTGCCAGCAGCTCAACAGCTGTGGAGACCCAGTACTTC

V gene: TRBV20-1
clone size: many
J gene: TRBJ2-1
D gene: -
CDR3 protein: CSAAMGDVSYNEQFF
CDR3 DNA: TGCAGTGCTGCCATGGGGGATGTCTCCTACAATGAGCAGTTCTTC

V gene: TRBV7-3
clone size: many
J gene: TRBJ2-6
D gene: -
CDR3 protein: CASSSPLGPGANVLTF
CDR3 DNA: TGTGCCAGCAGCTCCCCCCTGGGGCCTGGGGCCAACGTCCTGACTTTC

V gene: TRBV28
clone size: -
J gene: TRBJ1-5
D gene: TRBD1
CDR3 protein: CASSLRQGVGQPQHF
CDR3 DNA: TGTGCCAGCAGCCTCCGACAGGGGGTAGGTCAGCCCCAGCATTTT

V gene: TRBV15
clone size: many
J gene: TRBJ2-3
D gene: TRBD2
CDR3 protein: CATSRGGTSGGLSTDTQYF
CDR3 DNA: TGTGCCACCAGCAGAGGAGGGACTAGCGGGGGATTGAGCACAGATACGCAGTATTTT

V gene: TRBV30
clone size: many
J gene: TRBJ2-7
D gene: TRBD1
CDR3 protein: CAWSGSRDRGWYEQYF
CDR3 DNA: TGTGCCTGGAGTGGGTCAAGGGACAGGGGTTGGTACGAGCAGTACTTC

V gene: TRBV28
clone size: many
J gene: TRBJ1-1
D gene: -
CDR3 protein: CASREGWNTEAFF
CDR3 DNA: TGTGCCAGCAGGGAGGGGTGGAACACTGAAGCTTTCTTT

V gene: TRBV11-1
clone size: many
J gene: TRBJ2-6
D gene: -
CDR3 protein: CASSLDSHNTESSGANVLTF
CDR3 DNA: TGTGCCAGCAGCTTAGATTCACATAATACGGAGAGCTCTGGGGCCAACGTCCTGACTTTC

V gene: TRBV29-1
clone size: many
J gene: TRBJ1-1
D gene: -
CDR3 protein: CSVEGKGIPPNTEAFF
CDR3 DNA: TGCAGCGTTGAAGGAAAAGGGATCCCCCCGAACACTGAAGCTTTCTTT

V gene: TRBV20-1
clone size: many
J gene: TRBJ2-7
D gene: -
CDR3 protein: CSARPGTGGFEQYF
CDR3 DNA: TGCAGTGCTAGACCCGGGACCGGGGGTTTCGAGCAGTACTTC